This T cell receptor beta chain was sequenced in a study of OX40 agonist ivuxolimab in advanced cancers. At the level of the whole study: Ivuxolimab, which targeted the costimulatory receptor OX40 (CD134), was an agonistic, fully human IgG2 monoclonal antibody. Intravenous ivuxolimab was administered to patients every 2 weeks at six dose levels: 0.01, 0.1, 0.3, 1.5, 3 and 10 mg/kg. Among the roughly 50 dose-escalation patients, around 19 had hepatocellular carcinoma, 15 melanoma, 9 renal cell carcinoma and 9 head and neck cancer. The dose-escalation cohort was about 83% male with a mean age of approximately 60 years, ranging from roughly 23 to 79. Patients were allowed to have had prior anti-PD-1, anti-PD-L1 or anti-CTLA-4 therapy, and 40% of the dose-escalation patients had been treated with checkpoint inhibitors. Partial responses were achieved by three dose-escalation patients, of whom one had hepatocellular carcinoma and two had cutaneous melanoma. The purpose of peripheral TCRbeta sequencing was to test whether ivuxolimab changed TCR sequence diversity and led to clonal T-cell expansion. The paper describes the monotherapy dose-escalation part (N of about 47 patients) of the phase I trial of ivuxolimab.

Results and caveats for the whole study, not just this receptor: At doses of 0.1 to 3.0 mg/kg, clonal expansion of both CD4+ and CD8+ T cells in blood was seen between baseline and week 6. Low levels of normalized T-cell clonal expansion were also shown by some nonresponding patients. Partial responders in the 0.1-3.0 mg/kg groups had among the lowest normalized peripheral clonal expansion, especially among CD8+ T cells. After ivuxolimab, more expanded clones were found on average in CD8+ T cells than in CD4+ T cells. Antigen specificity was not determined for the clonally expanded peripheral T cells.

Patients with autoimmune disease history or receiving systemic immunosuppression were excluded from the trial. Peripheral blood for TCR sequencing was collected from all dose cohorts at baseline, on cycle 4 day 1, and on cycle 7 day 1. Samples were obtained from an open-label, multicenter, first-in-human phase I dose-escalation trial of ivuxolimab. Adults with locally advanced or metastatic head and neck squamous cell, hepatocellular, melanoma or renal cell carcinoma were enrolled in the trial. CD4+ and CD8+ T cells were sorted separately from peripheral blood before TCR sequencing. To sequence the TCRbeta CDR3 region, genomic DNA was isolated from the sorted cells. The immunoSEQ Assay was used to sequence the TCRbeta CDR3 regions. The immuneACCESS repertoire file appears here via TCRdb, limited to in-frame rearrangements. These files lack a portion of the clones; in checked studies, under half of the deficit traces to unresolved V genes, and the cause of the others is not known. In all, the sample holds about 19,000 clones, and 70% to 90% of those were seen once. The top ten clones comprise approximately 67% of the sample.

CDR1 and CDR2 (KGHSH, LQKENI) derive from the germline V gene. The V end loses 0 bases and the J end loses 3 bases, and a stretch of 11 bases separates them. The cysteine opens and the phenylalanine closes a CDR3 of 15 amino acids. Just CDR3 DNA is preserved here, 45 bases in frame from base 1. For this clone: The clone's antigen remains unknown. Nothing much larger sits one base from this clone, and base qualities are not available.

The sequence is built from TRBV18 and TRBJ1-1; D gene: possibly TRBD1, on 5 matching bases. The sequencing here drew on CD4+ or CD8+ T cells sorted from blood, taken in a trial of the OX40 agonist ivuxolimab. The sequence was collected from an adult with an advanced solid tumor such as melanoma, head and neck, liver or kidney cancer. This receptor carries the CDR3 CASSPPTAIDTEAFF. The bases are TGTGCCAGCTCACCACCGACAGCCATCGACACTGAAGCTTTCTTT.